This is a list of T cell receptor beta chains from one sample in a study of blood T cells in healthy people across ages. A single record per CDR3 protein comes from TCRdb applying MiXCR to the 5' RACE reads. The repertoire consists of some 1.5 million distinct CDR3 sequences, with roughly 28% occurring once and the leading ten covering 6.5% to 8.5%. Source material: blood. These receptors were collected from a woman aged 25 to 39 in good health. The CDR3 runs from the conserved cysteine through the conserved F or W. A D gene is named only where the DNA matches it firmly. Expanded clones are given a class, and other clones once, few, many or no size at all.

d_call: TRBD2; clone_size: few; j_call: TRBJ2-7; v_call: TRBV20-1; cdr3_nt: TGCAGTGCTGACCCGGGGAGGGGTGACGAGCAGTACTTC; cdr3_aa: CSADPGRGDEQYF
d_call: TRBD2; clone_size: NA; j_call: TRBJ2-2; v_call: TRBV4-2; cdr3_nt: TGTGCCAGCAGCCAAGCATTCGCGGGGGGGCCGACCGGGGAGCTGTTTTTT; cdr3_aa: CASSQAFAGGPTGELFF
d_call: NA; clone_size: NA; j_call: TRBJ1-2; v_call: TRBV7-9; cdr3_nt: TGCGCCAGCAGCCGGGTTGAGGGAGCTAACTATGGCTACACCTTC; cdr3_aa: CASSRVEGANYGYTF
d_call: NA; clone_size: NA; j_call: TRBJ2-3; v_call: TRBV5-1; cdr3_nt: TGCGCCAGCAGCTTGTGGGAGGAGAACAAGGATACGCAGTATTTT; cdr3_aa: CASSLWEENKDTQYF
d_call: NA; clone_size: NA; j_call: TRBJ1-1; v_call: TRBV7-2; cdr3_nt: TGTGCCAGCAGCTCCCGACGGGCCCGAGGGACTGAAGCTTTCTTT; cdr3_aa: CASSSRRARGTEAFF
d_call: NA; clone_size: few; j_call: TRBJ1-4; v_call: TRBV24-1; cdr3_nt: TGTGCCACCAGTGCTTCGGGGTTGCGTGAAAAACTGTTTTTT; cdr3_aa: CATSASGLREKLFF
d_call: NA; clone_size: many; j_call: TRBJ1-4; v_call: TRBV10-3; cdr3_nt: TGTGCCATCAGTGCCGGGCAGTCTAATGAAAAACTGTTTTTT; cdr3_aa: CAISAGQSNEKLFF
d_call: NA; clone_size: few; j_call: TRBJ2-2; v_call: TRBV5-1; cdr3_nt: TGCGCCAGCAGATCAGGGCCCGGGGAGCTGTTTTTT; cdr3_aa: CASRSGPGELFF
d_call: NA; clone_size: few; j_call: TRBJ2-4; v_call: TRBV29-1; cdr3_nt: TGCAGCGTTGAAGTAGGGGGTTACGGCATTCGGTACTTC; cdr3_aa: CSVEVGGYGIRYF
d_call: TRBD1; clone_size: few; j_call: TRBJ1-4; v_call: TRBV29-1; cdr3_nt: TGCAGCGCTGGAGGGGGCGAGGAGGTAAATGAAAAACTGTTTTTT; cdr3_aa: CSAGGGEEVNEKLFF
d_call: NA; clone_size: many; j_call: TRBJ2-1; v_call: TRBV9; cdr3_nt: TGTGCCAGCAGCACGACTTATTCCTACAATGAGCAGTTCTTC; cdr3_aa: CASSTTYSYNEQFF
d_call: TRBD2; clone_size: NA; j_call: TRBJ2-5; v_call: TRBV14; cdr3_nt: TGTGCCAGCAGCCTTTGGAGACTAGCGGGAGGACAAGAGACCCAGTACTTC; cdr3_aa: CASSLWRLAGGQETQYF
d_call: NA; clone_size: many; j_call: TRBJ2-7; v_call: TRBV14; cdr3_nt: TGTGCCAGCAGCCAACTGCTAGGGTCCTACGAGCAGTACTTC; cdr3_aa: CASSQLLGSYEQYF
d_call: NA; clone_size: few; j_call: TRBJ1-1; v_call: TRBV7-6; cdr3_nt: TGTGCCAGCAGCTTGGGGGGAGGAAGGATGAACACTGAAGCTTTCTTT; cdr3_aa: CASSLGGGRMNTEAFF
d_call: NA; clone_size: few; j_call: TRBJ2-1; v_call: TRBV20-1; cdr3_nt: TGCAGTGCAGGGGTTCTGAGAGATGAGCAGTTCTTC; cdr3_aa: CSAGVLRDEQFF
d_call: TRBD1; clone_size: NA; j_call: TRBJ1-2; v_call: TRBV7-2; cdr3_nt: TGTGCCAGCAGCCCCGGTCCCGGGACAGGGACATATGGCTACACCTTC; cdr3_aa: CASSPGPGTGTYGYTF
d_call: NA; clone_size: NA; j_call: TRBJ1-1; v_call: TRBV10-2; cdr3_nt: TGCGCCAGCAGTGAGAACACGCGGAACACTGAAGCTTTCTTT; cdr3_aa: CASSENTRNTEAFF
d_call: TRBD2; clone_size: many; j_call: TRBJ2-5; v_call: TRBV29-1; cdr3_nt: TGCAGCGCGAACCGGGGAGGGGAAGAGACCCAGTACTTC; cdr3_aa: CSANRGGEETQYF
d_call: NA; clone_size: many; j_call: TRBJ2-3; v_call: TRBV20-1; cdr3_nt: TGCAGTGCTAGGTACACCCGAAGCACAGATACGCAGTATTTT; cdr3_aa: CSARYTRSTDTQYF
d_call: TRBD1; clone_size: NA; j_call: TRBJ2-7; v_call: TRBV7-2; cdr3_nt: TGTGCCAGCAGCCGGGACAGGTCGGGGGAGCAGTACTTC; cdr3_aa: CASSRDRSGEQYF